This T cell receptor (beta chain) originates from a study of blood T cell repertoires in COVID-19. Study-level background: Acute and convalescent COVID-19 specimens originated in the United States, Italy and Spain.

TCRdb keeps only in-frame clones here, not all; method: immunoSEQ multiplex PCR. The sample has 200,000 to 300,000 clones, more than 70% seen once. Trimming cost V 5 bases and J 7 bases; bases outside gene matches: 7. This CDR3 comprises 14 residues. Germline V CDR1 and CDR2: KGHDR, SFDVKD. This TCR was recovered from a woman in her 40s with acute COVID-19. The rearrangement uses TRBV24-1 and TRBJ2-1, with 7 nucleotides matching TRBD2. The material sequenced was PBMCs or T cells enriched from blood (not recorded which). CDR3: CATSVSSGRNEQFF. DNA for the CDR3: TGTGCCACCAGTGTGTCTAGCGGAAGGAATGAGCAGTTCTTC.